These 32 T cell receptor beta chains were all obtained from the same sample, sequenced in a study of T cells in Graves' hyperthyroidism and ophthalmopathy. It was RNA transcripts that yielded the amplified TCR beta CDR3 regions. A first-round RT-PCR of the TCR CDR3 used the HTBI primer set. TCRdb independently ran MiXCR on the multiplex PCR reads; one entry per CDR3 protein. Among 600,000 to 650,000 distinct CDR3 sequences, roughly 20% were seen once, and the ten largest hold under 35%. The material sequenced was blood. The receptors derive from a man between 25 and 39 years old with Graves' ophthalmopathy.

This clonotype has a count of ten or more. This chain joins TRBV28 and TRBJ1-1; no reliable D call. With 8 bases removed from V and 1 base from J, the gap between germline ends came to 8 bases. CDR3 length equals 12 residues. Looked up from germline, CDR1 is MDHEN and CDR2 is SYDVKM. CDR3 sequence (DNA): TGTGCCAGCCACACAGAGAACACTGAAGCTTTCTTT. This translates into CASHTENTEAFF.

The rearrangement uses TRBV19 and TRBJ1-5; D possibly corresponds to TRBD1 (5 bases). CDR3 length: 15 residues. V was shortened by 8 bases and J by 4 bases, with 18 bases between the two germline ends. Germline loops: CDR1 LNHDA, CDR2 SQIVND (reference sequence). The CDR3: CASLLRGGVNQPQHF. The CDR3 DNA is TGTGCCAGTCTACTAAGGGGAGGAGTTAATCAGCCCCAGCATTTT. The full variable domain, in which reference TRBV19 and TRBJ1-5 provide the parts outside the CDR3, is DGGITQSPKYLFRKEGQNVTLSCEQNLNHDAMYWYRQDPGQGLRLIYYSQIVNDFQKGDIAEGYSVSREKKESFPLTVTSAQKNPTAFYLCASLLRGGVNQPQHFGDGTRLSIL.

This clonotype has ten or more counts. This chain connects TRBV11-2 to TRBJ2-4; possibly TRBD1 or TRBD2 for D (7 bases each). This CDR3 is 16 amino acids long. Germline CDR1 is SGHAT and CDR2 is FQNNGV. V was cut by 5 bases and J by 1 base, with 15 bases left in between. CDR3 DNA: TGTGCCAGCAGCCCAGGGGGGGGATTGGCCAAAAACATTCAGTACTTC. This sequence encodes CASSPGGGLAKNIQYF.

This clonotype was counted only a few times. The chain's CDR3 is CASSLPSGIPSTNEQFF. The CDR3, as DNA: TGTGCCAGCAGCCTCCCATCAGGGATCCCCAGCACCAATGAGCAGTTCTTC. The chain carries TRBV4-2 and TRBJ2-1; D possibly corresponds to TRBD1 (5 bases). The CDR3 spans 17 residues. V lost 4 bases, J lost 6 bases, and 22 bases lay in between. Germline assignment: CDR1 LGHNA and CDR2 YNFKEQ.

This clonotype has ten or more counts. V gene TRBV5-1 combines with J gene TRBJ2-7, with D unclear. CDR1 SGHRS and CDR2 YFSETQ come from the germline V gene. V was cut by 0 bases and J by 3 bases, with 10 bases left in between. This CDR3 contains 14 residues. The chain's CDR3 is CASSLVGAGYEQYF. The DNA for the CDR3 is TGCGCCAGCAGCTTGGTAGGCGCCGGCTACGAGCAGTACTTC.

This chain's CDR3 is CASSLGGLSGDTQYF. The DNA for the CDR3 is TGCGCCAGCAGCTTGGGGGGGTTGAGTGGAGATACGCAGTATTTT. The chain carries TRBV5-1 and TRBJ2-3; the D call may be TRBD1 or TRBD2 (5 bases each). With 0 bases removed from V and 5 bases from J, the gap between germline ends came to 13 bases. The CDR3 spans 15 residues. Germline assignment: CDR1 SGHRS and CDR2 YFSETQ. The variable domain in full, completed from reference TRBV5-1 and TRBJ2-3, reads KAGVTQTPRYLIKTRGQQVTLSCSPISGHRSVSWYQQTPGQGLQFLFEYFSETQRNKGNFPGRFSGRQFSNSRSEMNVSTLELGDSALYLCASSLGGLSGDTQYFGPGTRLTVL.

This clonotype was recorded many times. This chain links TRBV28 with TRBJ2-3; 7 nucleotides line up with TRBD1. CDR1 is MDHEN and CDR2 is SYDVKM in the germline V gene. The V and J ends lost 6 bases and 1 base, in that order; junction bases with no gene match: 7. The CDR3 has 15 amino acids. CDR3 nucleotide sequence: TGTGCCAGCAGCCAAGGCACAGGGGGCACAGATACGCAGTATTTT. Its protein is CASSQGTGGTDTQYF.

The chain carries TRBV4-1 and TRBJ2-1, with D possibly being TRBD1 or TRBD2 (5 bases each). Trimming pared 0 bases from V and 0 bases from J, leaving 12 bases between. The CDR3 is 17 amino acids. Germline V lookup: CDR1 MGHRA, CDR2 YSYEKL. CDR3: CASSQDTSGSSYNEQFF. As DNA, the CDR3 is TGCGCCAGCAGCCAAGATACTTCAGGGAGCTCCTACAATGAGCAGTTCTTC.

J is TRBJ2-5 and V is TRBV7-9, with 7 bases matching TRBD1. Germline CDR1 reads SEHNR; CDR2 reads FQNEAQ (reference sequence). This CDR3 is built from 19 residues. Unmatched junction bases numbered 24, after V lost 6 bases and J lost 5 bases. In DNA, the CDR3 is TGTGCCAGCAGGTTTGGGCCCGGGACAGACGGTTGGAACTTGGAGACCCAGTACTTC. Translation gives CASRFGPGTDGWNLETQYF.

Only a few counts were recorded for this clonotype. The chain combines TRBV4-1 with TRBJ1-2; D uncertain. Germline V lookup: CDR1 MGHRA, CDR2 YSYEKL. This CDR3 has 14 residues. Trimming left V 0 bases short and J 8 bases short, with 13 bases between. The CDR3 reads CASSQELGIGGYTF. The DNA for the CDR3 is TGCGCCAGCAGCCAAGAATTGGGGATAGGAGGCTACACCTTC.

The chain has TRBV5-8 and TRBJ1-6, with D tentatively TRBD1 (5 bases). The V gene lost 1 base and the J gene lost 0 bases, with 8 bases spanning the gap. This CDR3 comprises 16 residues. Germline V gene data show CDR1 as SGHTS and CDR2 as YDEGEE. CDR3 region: CASSLRDPSYNSPLHF. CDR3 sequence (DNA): TGTGCCAGCAGCTTGAGGGACCCCTCCTATAATTCACCCCTCCACTTT.

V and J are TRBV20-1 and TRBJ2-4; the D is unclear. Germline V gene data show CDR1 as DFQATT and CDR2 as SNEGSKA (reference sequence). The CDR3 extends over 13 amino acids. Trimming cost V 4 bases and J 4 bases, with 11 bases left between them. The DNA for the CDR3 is TGCAGTGCTACGATCATAACTAAAAACATTCAGTACTTC. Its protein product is CSATIITKNIQYF.

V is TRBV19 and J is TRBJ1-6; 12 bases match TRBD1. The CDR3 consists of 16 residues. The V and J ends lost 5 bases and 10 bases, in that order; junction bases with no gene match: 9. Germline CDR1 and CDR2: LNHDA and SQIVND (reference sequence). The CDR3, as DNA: TGTGCCAGTAGTGACCGGGACAGGGGGCGCGGATCACCCCTCCACTTT. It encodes CASSDRDRGRGSPLHF.

In DNA, the CDR3 is TGTGCCAGCAGCCCGGAGACAGGTAGCACAGATACGCAGTATTTT. It is translated as CASSPETGSTDTQYF. The V gene is TRBV7-9, the J gene TRBJ2-3, with TRBD1 as a possible D gene (6 bases). The CDR3 runs to 15 residues. Trimming took off 5 bases at V and 0 bases at J, with 12 bases between the two ends. In germline, CDR1 is SEHNR, CDR2 FQNEAQ (reference sequence).

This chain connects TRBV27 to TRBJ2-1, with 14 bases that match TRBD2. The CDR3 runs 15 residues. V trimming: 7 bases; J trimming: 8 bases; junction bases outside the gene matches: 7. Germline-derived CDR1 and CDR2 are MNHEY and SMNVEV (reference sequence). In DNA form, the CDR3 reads TGTGCCAGCACCGGAGGGACTAGCGGGAGCGATGAGCAGTTCTTC. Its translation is CASTGGTSGSDEQFF.

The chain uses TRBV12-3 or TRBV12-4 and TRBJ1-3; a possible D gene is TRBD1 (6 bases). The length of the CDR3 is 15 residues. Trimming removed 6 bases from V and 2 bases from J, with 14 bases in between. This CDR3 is CASRISGTTGNTIYF. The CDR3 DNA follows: TGTGCCAGCAGGATATCCGGGACAACTGGAAACACCATATATTTT.

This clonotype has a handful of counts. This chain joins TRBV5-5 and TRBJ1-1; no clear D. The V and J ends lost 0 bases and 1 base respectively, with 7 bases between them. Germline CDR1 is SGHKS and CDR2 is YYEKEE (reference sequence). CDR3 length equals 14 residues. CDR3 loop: CASSLGSTNTEAFF. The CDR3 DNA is TGTGCCAGCAGCTTGGGGAGTACGAACACTGAAGCTTTCTTT.

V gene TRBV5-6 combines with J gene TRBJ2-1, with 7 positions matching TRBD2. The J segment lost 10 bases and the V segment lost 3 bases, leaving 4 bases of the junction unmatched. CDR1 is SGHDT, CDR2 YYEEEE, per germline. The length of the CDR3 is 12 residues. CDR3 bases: TGTGCCAGCAGCTCGAGCGGGGAAGAGCAGTTCTTC. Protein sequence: CASSSSGEEQFF.

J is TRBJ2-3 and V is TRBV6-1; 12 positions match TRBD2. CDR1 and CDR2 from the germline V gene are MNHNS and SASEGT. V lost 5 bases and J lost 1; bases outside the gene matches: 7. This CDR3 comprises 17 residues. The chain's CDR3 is CASSTSGRKGGTDTQYF. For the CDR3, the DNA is TGTGCCAGCAGTACTAGCGGGAGGAAAGGGGGCACAGATACGCAGTATTTT.

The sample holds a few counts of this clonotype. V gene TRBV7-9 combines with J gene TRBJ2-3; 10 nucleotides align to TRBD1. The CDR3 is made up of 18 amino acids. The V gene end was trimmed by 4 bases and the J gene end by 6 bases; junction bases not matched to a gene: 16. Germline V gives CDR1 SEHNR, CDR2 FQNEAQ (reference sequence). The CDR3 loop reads CASSSRKTGGSYWDTQYF. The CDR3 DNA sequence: TGTGCCAGCAGCTCGCGGAAGACAGGGGGCTCTTATTGGGATACGCAGTATTTT.

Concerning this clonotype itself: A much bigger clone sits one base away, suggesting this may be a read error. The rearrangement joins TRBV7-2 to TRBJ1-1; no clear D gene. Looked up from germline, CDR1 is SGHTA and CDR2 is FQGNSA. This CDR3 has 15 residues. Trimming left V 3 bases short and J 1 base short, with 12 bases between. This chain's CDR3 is CTSSLAGVSNTEAFF. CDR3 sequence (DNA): TGTACCAGCAGCTTGGCAGGCGTATCGAACACTGAAGCTTTCTTT.

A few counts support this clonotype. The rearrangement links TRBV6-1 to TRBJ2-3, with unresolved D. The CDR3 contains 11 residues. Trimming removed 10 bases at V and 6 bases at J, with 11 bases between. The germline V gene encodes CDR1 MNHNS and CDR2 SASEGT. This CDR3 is CATKTPDTQYF. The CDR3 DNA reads TGTGCCACCAAAACACCGGATACGCAGTATTTT.

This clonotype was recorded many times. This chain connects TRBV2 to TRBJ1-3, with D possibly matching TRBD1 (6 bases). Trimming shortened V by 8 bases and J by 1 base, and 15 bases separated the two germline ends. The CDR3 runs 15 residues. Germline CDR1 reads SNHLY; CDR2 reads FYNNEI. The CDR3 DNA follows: TGTGCCAGCGCGGGGGCTACCTATTCTGGAAACACCATATATTTT. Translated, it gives CASAGATYSGNTIYF.

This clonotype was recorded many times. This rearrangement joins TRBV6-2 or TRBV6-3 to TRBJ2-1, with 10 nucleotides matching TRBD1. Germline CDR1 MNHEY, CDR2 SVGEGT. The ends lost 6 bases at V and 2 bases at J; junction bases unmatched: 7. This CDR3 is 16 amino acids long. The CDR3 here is CASSPRGQGTYNEQFF. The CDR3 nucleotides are TGTGCCAGCAGCCCCAGGGGACAGGGGACCTACAATGAGCAGTTCTTC.

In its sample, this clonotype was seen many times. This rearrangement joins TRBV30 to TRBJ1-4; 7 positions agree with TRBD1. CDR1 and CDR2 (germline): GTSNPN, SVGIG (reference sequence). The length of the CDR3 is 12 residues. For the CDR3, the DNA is TGTGCGTCGACAGGGACTAATGAAAAACTGTTTTTT. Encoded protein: CASTGTNEKLFF.

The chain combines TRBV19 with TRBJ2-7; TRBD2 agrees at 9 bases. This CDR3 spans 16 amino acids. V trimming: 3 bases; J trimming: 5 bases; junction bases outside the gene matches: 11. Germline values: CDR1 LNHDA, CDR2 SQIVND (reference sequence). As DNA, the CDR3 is TGTGCCAGTAGTATTCTCGGCGGGAGGGCCGTAAACGAGCAGTACTTC. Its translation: CASSILGGRAVNEQYF.

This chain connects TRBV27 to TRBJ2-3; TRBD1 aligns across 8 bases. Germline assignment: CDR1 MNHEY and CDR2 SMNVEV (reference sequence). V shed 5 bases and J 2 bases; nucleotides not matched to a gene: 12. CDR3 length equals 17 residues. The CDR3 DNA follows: TGTGCCAGCAGTCCCCGTGGGACAGGTTACCCCACAGATACGCAGTATTTT. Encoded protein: CASSPRGTGYPTDTQYF.

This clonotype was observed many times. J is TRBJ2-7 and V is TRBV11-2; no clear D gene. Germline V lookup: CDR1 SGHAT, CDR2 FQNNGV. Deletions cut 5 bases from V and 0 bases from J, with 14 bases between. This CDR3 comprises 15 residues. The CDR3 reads CASSPETHSSYEQYF. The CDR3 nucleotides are TGTGCCAGCAGCCCGGAGACACATAGCTCCTACGAGCAGTACTTC.

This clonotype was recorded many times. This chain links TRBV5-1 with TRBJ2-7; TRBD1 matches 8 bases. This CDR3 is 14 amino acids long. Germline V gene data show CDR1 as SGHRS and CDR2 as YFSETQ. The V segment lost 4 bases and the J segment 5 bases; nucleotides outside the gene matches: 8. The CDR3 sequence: CASSLRGHRDEQYF. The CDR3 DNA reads TGCGCCAGCAGCCTCAGGGGGCACCGGGACGAGCAGTACTTC.

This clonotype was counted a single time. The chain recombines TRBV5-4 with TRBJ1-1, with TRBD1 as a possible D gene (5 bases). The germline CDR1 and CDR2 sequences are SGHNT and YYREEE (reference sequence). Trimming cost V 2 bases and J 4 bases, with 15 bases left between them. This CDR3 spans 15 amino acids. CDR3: CASSFGGGRGTEAFF. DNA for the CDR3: TGTGCCAGCAGCTTTGGGGGGGGTCGAGGCACTGAAGCTTTCTTT.

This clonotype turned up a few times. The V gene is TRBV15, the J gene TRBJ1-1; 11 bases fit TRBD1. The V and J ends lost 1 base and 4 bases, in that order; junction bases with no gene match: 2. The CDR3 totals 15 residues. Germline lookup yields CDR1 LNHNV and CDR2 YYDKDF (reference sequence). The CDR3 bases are TGTGCCACCAGCAGAGGTGGGACAGGGGGCACTGAAGCTTTCTTT. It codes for CATSRGGTGGTEAFF.

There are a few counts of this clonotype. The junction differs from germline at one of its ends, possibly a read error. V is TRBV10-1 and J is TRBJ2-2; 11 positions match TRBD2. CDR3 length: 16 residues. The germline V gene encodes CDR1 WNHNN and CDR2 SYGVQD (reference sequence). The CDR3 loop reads CASRGGTSGDTGGLFF. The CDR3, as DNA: TGCGCCAGCAGAGGGGGGACTAGCGGAGACACCGGGGGGCTGTTTTTT.